This passage covers 32 T cell receptor beta chains from one sample sequenced in a study of CD4+ T cells in melanoma. TCRdb keeps only in-frame clones here, not all; method: immunoSEQ multiplex PCR. Of about 140,000 clones listed, around 90% are singletons. These receptors were collected from a human donor with melanoma.

The rearrangement joins TRBV6-1 to TRBJ2-7; possibly TRBD1 for D (5 bases). Germline assignment: CDR1 MNHNS and CDR2 SASEGT. Trimming cost V 6 bases and J 0 bases, with 9 bases left between them. CDR3 length: 13 amino acids. The CDR3 here is CASRPTDSYEQYF. For the CDR3, the DNA is TGTGCCAGCAGACCGACAGACTCCTACGAGCAGTACTTC.

This sequence joins TRBV7-7 and TRBJ2-5; 8 bases match TRBD2. V lost 5 bases to trimming and J lost 0 bases; unmatched junction nucleotides: 11. The V gene's germline CDR1 is SSHAT and CDR2 FNYEAQ (reference sequence). This CDR3 contains 17 residues. CDR3 sequence (DNA): TGTGCCAGCAGCCCCGGGCTAGCGGGTGGGTACCAAGAGACCCAGTACTTC. This sequence encodes CASSPGLAGGYQETQYF.

The chain is built from TRBV5-6 and TRBJ1-1, with D possibly TRBD1 on 6 matching bases. Deletions cut 6 bases from V and 0 bases from J, with 21 bases between. CDR3 length equals 17 residues. CDR1 SGHDT and CDR2 YYEEEE come from the germline V gene. CDR3 nucleotides: TGTGCCAGCACACCCGCCGGGGGGCTTTACATGAACACTGAAGCTTTCTTT. Protein sequence: CASTPAGGLYMNTEAFF.

This clone was seen once. This chain joins TRBV23-1 and TRBJ2-7; D is perhaps TRBD1 (5 bases). TRBV23-1 falls under the ORF class, with uncertain function. CDR3 length equals 16 residues. V lost 3 bases to trimming and J lost 4 bases, with 19 bases between them. The CDR3 bases are TGCGCCAGCAGTCACCACGGATCAGGGCTCTTATACGAGCAGTACTTC. Translation: CASSHHGSGLLYEQYF.

The V and J genes are TRBV6-1 and TRBJ2-5; D is tentatively TRBD1 or TRBD2 (6 bases each). CDR3 size: 15 residues. V was pared by 1 base and J by 5 bases, with 14 bases between. Germline V gene sequence: CDR1 MNHNS, CDR2 SASEGT. Written as DNA, the CDR3 is TGTGCCAGCAGTGAAGGCCTAACAGGGAGGGAGACCCAGTACTTC. It is translated as CASSEGLTGRETQYF.

The sample holds one count of this clone. V and J are TRBV6-1 and TRBJ1-4; D is unclear. The CDR3 totals 14 residues. Germline CDR1 and CDR2: MNHNS and SASEGT. V lost 3 bases to trimming and J lost 8 bases, with 13 bases between them. CDR3 loop: CASSDWVPGEKLFF. Written as DNA, the CDR3 is TGTGCCAGCAGTGACTGGGTGCCGGGGGAAAAACTGTTTTTT.

V is TRBV5-5 and J is TRBJ1-5, with TRBD1 matching 7 bases. The CDR3 spans 14 residues. V trimming: 4 bases; J trimming: 4 bases; junction bases outside the gene matches: 5. The germline gives CDR1 SGHKS, CDR2 YYEKEE (reference sequence). CDR3: CASSPWTGNQPQHF. For the CDR3, the DNA is TGTGCCAGCAGCCCATGGACAGGAAATCAGCCCCAGCATTTT.

This sequence joins TRBV2 and TRBJ1-5, with a possible D match to TRBD1 (5 bases). CDR1 is SNHLY, CDR2 FYNNEI, per germline. The CDR3 covers 14 residues. The V and J ends lost 9 bases and 3 bases respectively, with 15 bases between them. As DNA, the CDR3 is TGTGCCAGTCAGAAGCAGGGTATCAATCAGCCCCAGCATTTT. Amino acids: CASQKQGINQPQHF.

The rearrangement joins TRBV5-4 to TRBJ1-2; maybe TRBD1 (5 bases). The CDR3 is 13 amino acids. Germline assignment: CDR1 SGHNT and CDR2 YYREEE (reference sequence). V lost 4 bases and J lost 6, with 13 bases in between. CDR3 nucleotides: TGTGCCAGCAGCCCAGGGTTGGGCGATGGCTACACCTTC. Protein: CASSPGLGDGYTF.

CDR3 nucleotides: TGTGCCAGCAGCTTAGGGACATTAAAGGATCAGCCCCAGCATTTT. Its protein product is CASSLGTLKDQPQHF. The rearrangement uses TRBV7-8 and TRBJ1-5, with TRBD1 as a possible D gene (5 bases). The CDR3 covers 15 residues. The V end was cut by 1 base, the J end by 5 bases, with 12 bases between. CDR1 and CDR2 (germline): SGHVS, FQNEAQ.

The CDR3 sequence is CASSLFGAGGRTGKKLFF. CDR3 nucleotides: TGTGCCAGCAGTCTTTTCGGGGCAGGGGGCAGGACGGGGAAAAAACTGTTTTTT. V is TRBV27 and J is TRBJ1-4; 8 nucleotides agree with TRBD1. Germline CDR1 is MNHEY and CDR2 is SMNVEV (reference sequence). With V trimmed by 5 bases and J by 9 bases, 20 bases remained unmatched. This CDR3 contains 18 residues.

This chain joins TRBV6-6 and TRBJ2-5; D call uncertain. Trimming took off 3 bases at V and 4 bases at J, with 6 bases between the two ends. The CDR3 runs to 12 residues. Germline CDR1 MNHNY, CDR2 SVGAGI (reference sequence). The CDR3 DNA follows: TGTGCCAGCAGTTATGGTGGAGAGACCCAGTACTTC. It encodes CASSYGGETQYF.

This sequence joins TRBV7-8 and TRBJ2-7, with 9 positions matching TRBD2. Trimming at V came to 5 bases and at J to 3 bases, leaving 5 bases not matched to a gene. The V gene's germline CDR1 is SGHVS and CDR2 FQNEAQ. CDR3 length: 14 amino acids. This CDR3 is CASSVGLALYEQYF. The CDR3, as DNA: TGTGCCAGCAGCGTGGGACTAGCACTCTACGAGCAGTACTTC.

The chain carries TRBV6-5 and TRBJ2-3; D perhaps matches TRBD1 (5 bases). Between the trimmed V and J ends, which lost 6 bases and 8 bases, there was a span of 9 bases. CDR3 size: 11 residues. In germline, CDR1 is MNHEY, CDR2 SVGAGI. CDR3: CASSQGSTQYF. DNA for the CDR3: TGTGCCAGCAGCCAGGGTAGTACGCAGTATTTT.

The chain links TRBV7-2 to TRBJ1-5; D call uncertain. The CDR3 is 15 amino acids. CDR1 SGHTA and CDR2 FQGNSA come from the germline V gene. V lost 5 bases to trimming and J lost 7 bases, with 18 bases between them. CDR3 DNA sequence: TGTGCCAGCAGCGCTAAGGAGTCGGTAAGACAGCCCCAGCATTTT. The encoded protein is CASSAKESVRQPQHF.

The chain uses TRBV2 and TRBJ1-2, with no clear D. CDR1 SNHLY and CDR2 FYNNEI come from the germline V gene. The V end was cut by 9 bases, the J end by 2 bases, with 16 bases between. This CDR3 has 14 residues. CDR3 loop: CASKVMGLNYGYTF. DNA for the CDR3: TGTGCCAGTAAGGTCATGGGTCTGAACTATGGCTACACCTTC.

The chain combines TRBV28 with TRBJ1-2, with D possibly being TRBD1 (5 bases). The germline CDR1 and CDR2 sequences are MDHEN and SYDVKM. The CDR3 is 13 residues long. V shed 7 bases and J shed 8 bases, with 17 bases lying between them. The CDR3 sequence: CASKTQGRLGYTF. In DNA form, the CDR3 reads TGTGCCAGCAAAACGCAGGGCCGCCTAGGCTACACCTTC.

The chain is built from TRBV11-2 and TRBJ2-1, with D unclear. Per the germline V gene, CDR1 is SGHAT and CDR2 is FQNNGV. The V and J ends lost 5 bases and 7 bases respectively, with 21 bases between them. This CDR3 spans 16 amino acids. The CDR3 DNA reads TGTGCCAGCAGCCCCCGTAGCACTAAATTCGTAAATGAGCAGTTCTTC. Its protein product is CASSPRSTKFVNEQFF.

J is TRBJ2-5 and V is TRBV5-8; D is perhaps TRBD1 (5 bases). There are 17 residues in the CDR3. Germline V gene data show CDR1 as SGHTS and CDR2 as YDEGEE. V gave up 0 bases and J gave up 1 base, with 16 bases separating them. The chain's CDR3 is CASSLGTGLEFQETQYF. CDR3 DNA sequence: TGTGCCAGCAGCTTGGGAACAGGCCTCGAATTCCAAGAGACCCAGTACTTC.

This rearrangement joins TRBV6-5 to TRBJ1-2; D not certain. The CDR3 covers 12 residues. The V end lost 5 bases, the J end lost 5 bases, and 9 bases lay between the germline ends. In germline, CDR1 is MNHEY, CDR2 SVGAGI. The chain's CDR3 is CASSNARYGYTF. CDR3 DNA: TGTGCCAGCAGTAACGCCCGTTATGGCTACACCTTC.

The chain couples TRBV6-5 to TRBJ1-1, with 9 bases matching TRBD1. The CDR3 runs 14 residues. V trimming: 6 bases; J trimming: 4 bases; junction bases outside the gene matches: 6. Germline V gene sequence: CDR1 MNHEY, CDR2 SVGAGI. CDR3 region: CASRRQGVSTEAFF. In nucleotides, the CDR3 is TGTGCCAGCAGACGACAGGGGGTAAGCACTGAAGCTTTCTTT.

The chain recombines TRBV6-5 with TRBJ2-4; D uncertain. CDR1 and CDR2 from the germline V gene are MNHEY and SVGAGI. V lost 6 bases, J lost 0 bases, and 12 bases lay in between. CDR3 length equals 15 residues. In DNA form, the CDR3 reads TGTGCCAGCAGCCAAGACCGATTAGCCAAAAACATTCAGTACTTC. Translation gives CASSQDRLAKNIQYF.

The chain uses TRBV5-4 and TRBJ1-2; 9 nucleotides line up with TRBD1. The CDR3 length is 15 residues. Germline V lookup: CDR1 SGHNT, CDR2 YYREEE (reference sequence). V lost 4 bases, J lost 8 bases, and 12 bases stayed unmatched. The DNA for the CDR3 is TGTGCCAGCAGCCCGGCCCGGGACAGGGTTGAAGGCTACACCTTC. The encoded protein is CASSPARDRVEGYTF.

The chain joins TRBV6-5 to TRBJ1-2; D may be TRBD1 (5 bases). This CDR3 has 14 residues. Germline CDR1 and CDR2: MNHEY and SVGAGI. Deletions cut 2 bases from V and 2 bases from J, with 9 bases between. The CDR3 reads CASSYGGRNYGYTF. The CDR3 nucleotides read TGTGCCAGCAGTTACGGGGGTCGGAACTATGGCTACACCTTC.

This chain joins TRBV19 and TRBJ2-2; the D gene is possibly TRBD1 (5 bases). The CDR3 is 12 amino acids. V dropped 6 bases and J dropped 8 bases, with 10 bases sitting between them. Germline V gene lookup returns CDR1 LNHDA and CDR2 SQIVND (reference sequence). The CDR3 nucleotides read TGTGCCAGTAGCGTACAGGCTGGGGAGCTGTTTTTT. Its translation is CASSVQAGELFF.

J is TRBJ2-1 and V is TRBV6-5, with D maybe TRBD1 (6 bases). CDR1 and CDR2 (germline): MNHEY, SVGAGI. This CDR3 has 14 residues. The germline V and J ends were trimmed by 6 bases and 1 base, with 10 bases remaining between them. CDR3 sequence (DNA): TGTGCCAGCAGCCCCGGACAGTCCTACAATGAGCAGTTCTTC. This gives the protein CASSPGQSYNEQFF.

The chain carries TRBV10-3 and TRBJ2-5; 8 nucleotides line up with TRBD2. This CDR3 has 15 residues. V lost 5 bases, J lost 2 bases, and 7 bases stayed unmatched. CDR1 and CDR2 (germline): ENHRY, SYGVKD. CDR3 sequence reads: CAISTGTSRQETQYF. CDR3 nucleotide sequence: TGTGCCATCAGTACCGGGACTAGTAGGCAAGAGACCCAGTACTTC.

This chain connects TRBV2 to TRBJ2-2; D is unclear. This CDR3 contains 13 residues. Germline assignment: CDR1 SNHLY and CDR2 FYNNEI. The V end lost 4 bases, the J end lost 6 bases, and 9 bases lay between the germline ends. The CDR3 region has the DNA TGTGCCAGCAGTGTTGGAGCGTCCGGGGAGCTGTTTTTT. This encodes CASSVGASGELFF.

The chain is built from TRBV5-1 and TRBJ2-2, with D unresolved. Trimming took off 4 bases at V and 1 base at J, with 14 bases between the two ends. CDR3 length: 16 residues. Germline CDR1 SGHRS, CDR2 YFSETQ. DNA of the CDR3: TGCGCCAGCAGCCCAGTAGAATTTCGGAACACCGGGGAGCTGTTTTTT. This gives the protein CASSPVEFRNTGELFF.

In DNA form, the CDR3 reads TGTGCCTGGAGTGTACTCCACGGACAGCCCCAGCATTTT. It yields the protein CAWSVLHGQPQHF. This rearrangement joins TRBV30 to TRBJ1-5; D not resolved. Germline CDR1 GTSNPN, CDR2 SVGIG (reference sequence). V shed 0 bases and J shed 7 bases, with 10 bases lying between them. The CDR3 has 13 residues.

The V and J genes are TRBV4-1 and TRBJ2-1; possibly TRBD2 for D (6 bases). Trimming removed 1 base at V and 1 base at J, with 11 bases between. Germline CDR1 MGHRA, CDR2 YSYEKL. The CDR3 is 16 residues long. CDR3 protein: CASSQVGRGSYNEQFF. In DNA, the CDR3 is TGCGCCAGCAGCCAAGTGGGACGGGGGTCCTACAATGAGCAGTTCTTC.

This clone was found once. This chain joins TRBV11-2 and TRBJ2-7; D gene uncertain. Trimming took 3 bases from V and 3 from J, leaving 6 bases between them. The CDR3 loop spans 12 amino acids. CDR1 is SGHAT, CDR2 FQNNGV, per germline. DNA of the CDR3: TGTGCCAGCAGCTTCAACAGCTACGAGCAGTACTTC. Its translation is CASSFNSYEQYF.